The 2 T cell receptor beta chains reported below all come from one sample, sequenced in a study of T cell changes during pregnancy in multiple sclerosis. The table came from immunoSEQ multiplex PCR; TCRdb's copy has only in-frame clones and leaves some out. The sample lists about 110,000 clones, 90% to 95% seen once, with more than 1.5% in the top ten. This specimen was peripheral blood, taken in the third trimester of pregnancy. Source of these receptors: a female donor with multiple sclerosis, enrolled in a pregnancy study.

This sequence joins TRBV5-1 and TRBJ2-5; no clear D. Germline lookup yields CDR1 SGHRS and CDR2 YFSETQ. The CDR3 consists of 15 residues. The V gene lost 0 bases and the J gene lost 1 base, with 10 bases spanning the gap. The CDR3: CASSLAVVRQETQYF. Written as DNA, the CDR3 is TGCGCCAGCAGCTTGGCCGTAGTACGCCAAGAGACCCAGTACTTC.

V is TRBV18 and J is TRBJ2-1; 8 nucleotides agree with TRBD1. Trimming at V came to 4 bases and at J to 3 bases, leaving 5 bases not matched to a gene. The CDR3 has 15 amino acids. CDR1 and CDR2 (germline): KGHSH, LQKENI. The CDR3 sequence: CASSQGQGLYNEQFF. The CDR3 DNA reads TGTGCCAGCTCACAAGGACAGGGACTCTACAATGAGCAGTTCTTC. The full variable domain, in which reference TRBV18 and TRBJ2-1 provide the parts outside the CDR3, is NAGVMQNPRHLVRRRGQEARLRCSPMKGHSHVYWYRQLPEEGLKFMVYLQKENIIDESGMPKERFSAEFPKEGPSILRIQQVVRGDSAAYFCASSQGQGLYNEQFFGPGTRLTVL.